One and the same sample provided the 10 T cell receptor beta chains below, sequenced in a study of patients and donors after allogeneic stem cell transplantation (dated by TCRdb to about 2020). The library was generated by RT-PCR. The listed sequencing device is NextSeq 550. Starting from the raw public reads, TCRdb applied fastp trimming at Q25, assembled clones with MiXCR and retained in-frame beta chains. Each entry is one CDR3 protein sequence, shown with its most common DNA and genes. The sample includes approximately 200,000 distinct CDR3 sequences, with 35% to 45% observed a single time. The ten largest clonotypes hold approximately 10% of the sample. Sample: blood, either unsorted or a sorted T cell fraction (not recorded which). The source is a human donor who was either an allogeneic HSCT recipient or a stem cell or donor lymphocyte infusion donor (not recorded which). It is not recorded whose cells these are; they may come from a transplant donor.

The chain links TRBV20-1 to TRBJ1-2; D might be TRBD1 (5 bases). The ends were cut back, 6 bases at V and 7 bases at J, with 15 bases in the middle. This CDR3 is built from 12 residues. Germline values: CDR1 DFQATT, CDR2 SNEGSKA (reference sequence). The CDR3 nucleotides read TGCAGTGCCCGGAAAGGGGAGCCTGGCTACACCTTC. It is translated as CSARKGEPGYTF.

This clonotype was detected only a few times. The chain couples TRBV29-1 to TRBJ2-3; D unresolved. V dropped 7 bases and J dropped 5 bases, with 10 bases sitting between them. Per the germline V gene, CDR1 is SQVTM and CDR2 is ANQGSEA. The CDR3 runs to 11 residues. In nucleotides, the CDR3 is TGCAGCGCCATACTTGGAGATACGCAGTATTTT. Translating it yields CSAILGDTQYF.

The rearrangement joins TRBV4-3 to TRBJ1-6; D remains ambiguous. Trimming removed 2 bases at V and 8 bases at J, with 7 bases between. Germline lookup yields CDR1 LGHNA and CDR2 YSLEER. The CDR3 has 13 amino acids. This CDR3 reads CASSQTHHSPLHF. CDR3 nucleotides: TGCGCCAGCAGCCAAACCCACCATTCACCCCTCCACTTT.

This clonotype occurred a few times. The rearrangement uses TRBV20-1 and TRBJ2-5; maybe TRBD2 (7 bases). CDR3 length: 13 amino acids. Deletions cut 3 bases from V and 5 bases from J, with 13 bases between. Looked up from germline, CDR1 is DFQATT and CDR2 is SNEGSKA (reference sequence). The CDR3 DNA sequence: TGCAGTGCTAGCGGGGGGCCGGGCGAGACCCAGTACTTC. Residues: CSASGGPGETQYF.

The gene calls are TRBV7-3 and TRBJ1-6; D unclear. CDR1 SGHTA and CDR2 FQGTGA come from the germline V gene. The CDR3 is 14 amino acids. Trimming removed 1 base at V and 8 bases at J, with 9 bases between. CDR3 residues: CASSLNSLDSPLHF. CDR3 in DNA: TGTGCCAGCAGCTTAAACAGCCTCGATTCACCCCTCCACTTT.

This clonotype appeared a few times. The V call is TRBV4-3, the J call TRBJ2-4; 7 nucleotides agree with TRBD1. V lost 3 bases to trimming and J lost 1 base; unmatched junction nucleotides: 0. The germline V gene has CDR1 LGHNA and CDR2 YSLEER. CDR3 size: 14 residues. CDR3 DNA sequence: TGCGCCAGCAGCCAGACAGGGGCCAAAAACATTCAGTACTTC. Encoded protein: CASSQTGAKNIQYF.

The J gene is TRBJ1-3, the V gene TRBV5-1; D gene ambiguous. Trimming removed 2 bases at V and 0 bases at J, with 9 bases between. This CDR3 has 15 residues. The V gene's germline CDR1 is SGHRS and CDR2 YFSETQ. CDR3 loop: CASSLPRSSGNTIYF. The CDR3 nucleotides read TGCGCCAGCAGCTTACCACGGAGCTCTGGAAACACCATATATTTT.

This clonotype was counted only a few times. CDR3 bases: TGTGCCAGCAGTGGGGACAGGGCGGATGGCTACACCTTC. This codes for CASSGDRADGYTF. The chain couples TRBV12-3 or TRBV12-4 to TRBJ1-2, with 9 bases matching TRBD1. The CDR3 consists of 13 residues. V trimming: 5 bases; J trimming: 6 bases; junction bases outside the gene matches: 4.

The chain employs TRBV28 and TRBJ1-5, with D possibly TRBD1 on 5 matching bases. CDR3 length: 16 residues. The V end was cut by 5 bases, the J end by 0 bases, with 14 bases between. Germline V gene lookup returns CDR1 MDHEN and CDR2 SYDVKM. The CDR3 DNA reads as TGTGCCAGCAGTCCAGGGACGGGGGTTAGCAATCAGCCCCAGCATTTT. Translated: CASSPGTGVSNQPQHF.

This clonotype was seen only a few times. V usage is TRBV15 and J usage is TRBJ1-3, with 7 nucleotides matching TRBD1. The CDR3 is 15 amino acids. Looked up from germline, CDR1 is LNHNV and CDR2 is YYDKDF (reference sequence). The V and J ends lost 0 bases and 2 bases, in that order; junction bases with no gene match: 1. CDR3 nucleotides: TGTGCCACCAGCAGAGATGACAGGGCTGGAAACACCATATATTTT. It encodes CATSRDDRAGNTIYF.